Below, one TCR beta chain is given with its context. Its antigen is not known. The ends were cut back, 3 bases at V and 0 bases at J, with 2 bases in the middle. CDR1 is LGHDT, CDR2 YNNKEL, per germline (reference sequence). CDR3 length equals 12 residues. Only in-frame clones appear in the TCRdb table, and some are missing; sequencing was by immunoSEQ multiplex PCR. The repertoire includes 180,000 or so clones, around 88% of them detected once, and less than 6% sits in the top ten. The record originates from a study of Ad26.COV2.S vaccination and SARS-CoV-2 variants. Study observations and caveats: The authors reported substantial breadth in spike-specific CD8+ and CD4+ T cell responses after vaccination. There was a possibility that the TCR breadth and depth analyses underestimated total T cell responses. For non-spike TCRs, breadth in vaccine recipients resembled that in placebo recipients. Recipients given vaccine exceeded placebo recipients in spike-specific TCR breadth.

The chain employs TRBV3-1 (or the pseudogene TRBV3-2) and TRBJ1-1; D gene unclear. The receptor's source is a human donor who had recovered from COVID-19. The sequenced sample was peripheral blood, obtained after recovery from COVID-19. CDR3 sequence: CASSQMNTEAFF. CDR3 DNA sequence: TGTGCCAGCAGCCAGATGAACACTGAAGCTTTCTTT.